This TCR beta chain was recovered during a study of neurological immune-mediated disorders. This clonotype was recorded many times. This CDR3 is built from 19 residues. Looked up from germline, CDR1 is KGHSH and CDR2 is LQKENI. The V and J ends lost 1 base and 0 bases respectively, with 16 bases between them. The cDNA was synthesized by means of template-switch 5'RACE, which was carried out with 10-nucleotide random UMIs. Sequencing of 15-18 subjects in each run yielded over 190 million TCR-beta sequences. MiXCR was run by TCRdb on the 5' RACE reads, yielding one entry per CDR3 protein. Of 50,000 to 60,000 distinct CDR3 sequences in the sample, approximately 3.6% were seen once.

Input material: CD4+ T cells from blood. V and J are TRBV18 and TRBJ2-6; D remains unclear. This clonotype was sampled from a woman between 40 and 50 years old with multiple sclerosis. The CDR3, as DNA: TGTGCCAGCTCACCACTTTTCCAGGCAGGAGCCTCTGGGGCCAACGTCCTGACTTTC. It is translated as CASSPLFQAGASGANVLTF.